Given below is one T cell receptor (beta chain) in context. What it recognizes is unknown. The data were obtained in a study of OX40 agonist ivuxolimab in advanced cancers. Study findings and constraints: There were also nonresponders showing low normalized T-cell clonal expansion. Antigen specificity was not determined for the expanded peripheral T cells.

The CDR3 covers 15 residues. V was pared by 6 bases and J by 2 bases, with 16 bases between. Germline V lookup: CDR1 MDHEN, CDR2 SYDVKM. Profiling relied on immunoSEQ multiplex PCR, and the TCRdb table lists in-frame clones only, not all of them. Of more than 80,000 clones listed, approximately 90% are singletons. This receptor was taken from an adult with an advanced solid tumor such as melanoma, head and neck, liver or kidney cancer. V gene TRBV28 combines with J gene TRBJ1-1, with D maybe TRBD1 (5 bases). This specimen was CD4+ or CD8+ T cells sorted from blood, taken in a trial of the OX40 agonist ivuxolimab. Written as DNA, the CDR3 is TGTGCCAGCAGGCCCGGGGGGGGGATCAACACTGAAGCTTTCTTT. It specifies CASRPGGGINTEAFF.